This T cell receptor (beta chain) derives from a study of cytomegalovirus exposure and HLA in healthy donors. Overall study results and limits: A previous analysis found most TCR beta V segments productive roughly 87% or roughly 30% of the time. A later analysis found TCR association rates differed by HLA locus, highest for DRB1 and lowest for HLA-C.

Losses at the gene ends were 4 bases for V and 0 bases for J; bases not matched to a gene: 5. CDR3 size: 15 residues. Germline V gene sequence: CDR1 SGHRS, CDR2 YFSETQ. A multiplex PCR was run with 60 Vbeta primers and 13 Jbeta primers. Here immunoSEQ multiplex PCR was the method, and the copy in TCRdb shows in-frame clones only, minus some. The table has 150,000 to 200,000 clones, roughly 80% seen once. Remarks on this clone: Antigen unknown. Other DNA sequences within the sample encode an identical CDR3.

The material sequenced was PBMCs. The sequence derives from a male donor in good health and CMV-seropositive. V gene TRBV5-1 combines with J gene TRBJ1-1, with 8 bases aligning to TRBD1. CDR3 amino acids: CASSDRGSVNTEAFF. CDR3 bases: TGCGCCAGCAGCGACAGGGGCTCCGTGAACACTGAAGCTTTCTTT. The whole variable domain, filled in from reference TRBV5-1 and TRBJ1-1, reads KAGVTQTPRYLIKTRGQQVTLSCSPISGHRSVSWYQQTPGQGLQFLFEYFSETQRNKGNFPGRFSGRQFSNSRSEMNVSTLELGDSALYLCASSDRGSVNTEAFFGQGTRLTVV.